A selection of T cell receptor beta chains follows, all from one sample in a study of T cell changes during pregnancy in multiple sclerosis. The table came from immunoSEQ multiplex PCR; TCRdb's copy has only in-frame clones and leaves some out. The table lists around 75,000 clones, 89% of them singletons, with over 0.8% in the top ten. Sequences were derived from peripheral blood, sampled in the first trimester of pregnancy. Receptors were obtained from a female donor in good health, enrolled as a control in a pregnancy study. Each CDR3 is given with its conserved first and last residue. The D gene is left open where the match is weak. The size of a clone is reported for some rows only, either as once, few or many, or as a class for expanded clones.

NA	17	TRBD1	TRBV7-2	TRBJ1-5	TGTGCCAGCAGCTTGCGGACAGGGGGCTACTCAGACCAGCCCCAGCATTTT	CASSLRTGGYSDQPQHF
NA	14	TRBD1	TRBV28	TRBJ1-1	TGTGCCAGCAGTTTATGGGTGACAGGGGGTGATGCTTTCTTT	CASSLWVTGGDAFF
NA	16	NA	TRBV4-1	TRBJ1-2	TGCGCCAGCAGCCAAGTGATGGCGGGGGCGGACTATGGCTACACCTTC	CASSQVMAGADYGYTF
NA	13	NA	TRBV7-6	TRBJ1-5	TGTGCCAGCAGCTTATTCGAGGGGGAAGCCCAGCATTTT	CASSLFEGEAQHF
once	14	NA	TRBV29-1	TRBJ1-1	TGCAGCGTTGCCCGACAGTCTTCCAACACTGAAGCTTTCTTT	CSVARQSSNTEAFF
NA	13	TRBD2	TRBV11-2	TRBJ2-2	TGTGCCAGCAGGGGGACTAGCGCCGGGGAGCTGTTTTTT	CASRGTSAGELFF
NA	14	NA	TRBV5-5	TRBJ2-7	TGTGCCAGTCGTTATGGGGCGGGGAACTACGAGCAGTACTTC	CASRYGAGNYEQYF
NA	16	NA	TRBV4-1	TRBJ2-2	TGCGCCAGCAGACCGACCGGGACAACAAACACCGGGGAGCTGTTTTTT	CASRPTGTTNTGELFF
NA	14	NA	TRBV7-2	TRBJ1-5	TGTGCCAGCAGCCCGGGGGTCGGAGGTCAGCCCCAGCATTTT	CASSPGVGGQPQHF
NA	16	TRBD1	TRBV5-6	TRBJ1-5	TGTGCCAGCAGCTTGGCAGGGGGCTCTAGCAATCAGCCCCAGCATTTT	CASSLAGGSSNQPQHF
NA	14	NA	TRBV9	TRBJ2-5	TGTGCCAGCAGCCGCAACAGGGACCCAGAGACCCAGTACTTC	CASSRNRDPETQYF
NA	13	NA	TRBV27	TRBJ2-5	TGTGCCAGCTCCCCTGGGCCCCAAGAGACCCAGTACTTC	CASSPGPQETQYF
NA	17	TRBD1	TRBV5-6	TRBJ1-6	TGTGCCAGCAGTCTCGCAAGGGACAGCTGGGCTAATTCACCCCTCCACTTT	CASSLARDSWANSPLHF
NA	14	NA	TRBV25-1	TRBJ2-2	TGTGCCAGTAGTCCACGGGCGAACACCGGGGAGCTGTTTTTT	CASSPRANTGELFF
NA	10	NA	TRBV30	TRBJ2-7	TGTGCCTGGAGCACGGGCGAGCAGTACTTC	CAWSTGEQYF
NA	14	TRBD2	TRBV7-6	TRBJ2-7	TGTGCCAGCAGCTTACTCCCGGGGGGGAACGAGCAGTACTTC	CASSLLPGGNEQYF
NA	19	TRBD2	TRBV4-2	TRBJ2-1	TGTGCCAGCAGCCAGGCCCCCAGCGGGGGGTCCCCAACCTACAATGAGCAGTTCTTC	CASSQAPSGGSPTYNEQFF
few	17	TRBD1	TRBV18	TRBJ2-3	TGTGCCAGCCGCATGTTTACAGGGGGCCTCAGCACAGATACGCAGTATTTT	CASRMFTGGLSTDTQYF
once	15	TRBD1	TRBV18	TRBJ2-2	TGTGCCAGCTCTCGCGGGACAGGGAACACCGGGGAGCTGTTTTTT	CASSRGTGNTGELFF
NA	15	NA	TRBV28	TRBJ1-1	TGTGCCAGCAGTTTATGGTGGGGAGGCGGCACTGAAGCTTTCTTT	CASSLWWGGGTEAFF
NA	13	TRBD1	TRBV5-4	TRBJ1-2	TGTGCCAGCAGCCCAGGGGGCAGTTATGGCTACACCTTC	CASSPGGSYGYTF
NA	14	TRBD1	TRBV7-2	TRBJ2-7	TGTGCCAGCAGCCCGGGACAGGGGTTTGACGAGCAGTACTTC	CASSPGQGFDEQYF
NA	17	TRBD1	TRBV4-3	TRBJ2-2	TGCGCCAGCAGCCAAGAAAATGGGCCCAGGGGGACCGGGGAGCTGTTTTTT	CASSQENGPRGTGELFF
NA	15	TRBD1	TRBV4-3	TRBJ1-2	TGCGCCAGCAGCCATAGGACAGGGCCGGAGTATGGCTACACCTTC	CASSHRTGPEYGYTF
once	14	NA	TRBV18	TRBJ2-3	TGTGCCAGCTCACCAGCGGGGAGCACAGATACGCAGTATTTT	CASSPAGSTDTQYF
NA	14	NA	TRBV23-1	TRBJ2-5	TGCGCCAGCAGTCCACCCCAAGAAGAGAGGGCCCAGTACTTC	CASSPPQEERAQYF
NA	15	TRBD2	TRBV7-9	TRBJ2-1	TGTGCCAGCAGCTCCTGGACTAGCGGGCTCAATGAGCAGTTCTTC	CASSSWTSGLNEQFF
NA	15	NA	TRBV7-9	TRBJ1-1	TGTGCCAGCAGCTTAGTGGGGGGGCGGCTGACTGAAGCTTTCTTT	CASSLVGGRLTEAFF
NA	14	NA	TRBV9	TRBJ1-1	TGTGCCAGCAGCGTAGGGGGAGAGAACACTGAAGCTTTCTTT	CASSVGGENTEAFF
NA	13	NA	TRBV10-3	TRBJ2-2	TGTGCCATCAAGGAGAACTACGCCGGGGAGCTGTTTTTT	CAIKENYAGELFF
NA	14	NA	TRBV5-1	TRBJ2-1	TGCGCCAGCAGCCCCGCGCGCTCCTACAATGAGCAGTTCTTC	CASSPARSYNEQFF
once	19	NA	TRBV14	TRBJ2-1	TGTGCCAGCAGCCCAGATTTTAGGCGGGGGCCCGGCTCCTACAATGAGCAGTTCTTC	CASSPDFRRGPGSYNEQFF
NA	15	TRBD1	TRBV9	TRBJ1-6	TGTGCCAGCAGCCCCAGACAGGGGATTAATTCACCCCTCCACTTT	CASSPRQGINSPLHF
NA	16	NA	TRBV6-6	TRBJ1-2	TGTGCCAGCAGTTACTCGAGCCCGGGGGGTGCCGGCGGCTACACCTTC	CASSYSSPGGAGGYTF
NA	13	NA	TRBV27	TRBJ2-7	TGTGCCAGCAGTTTAGACTACTCCTACGAGCAGTACTTC	CASSLDYSYEQYF
NA	15	NA	TRBV10-1	TRBJ1-1	TGCGCCAGCAGCCCCCCAGGAACAGATAACACTGAAGCTTTCTTT	CASSPPGTDNTEAFF
NA	15	NA	TRBV29-1	TRBJ2-7	TGCAGCGTTTCCCTCGGTCAGGGGAGTACCTACGAGCAGTACTTC	CSVSLGQGSTYEQYF
NA	12	TRBD1	TRBV2	TRBJ1-5	TGTGCCAGGGACAGGTTTGGACAGCCCCAGCATTTT	CARDRFGQPQHF
NA	17	NA	TRBV1	TRBJ2-4	TGCACCAGCAGCCATGGCTTAGGCGGGAGCGCCAAAAACATTCAGTACTTC	CTSSHGLGGSAKNIQYF
NA	16	NA	TRBV12-2	TRBJ1-3	TGTGCAAGTCGCTTAGCGCTAGGGAGCGGTGGAAACACCATATATTTT	CASRLALGSGGNTIYF
few	12	NA	TRBV30	TRBJ1-6	TGTGCCTGGAGTAAAGGGGGTTCACCCCTCCACTTT	CAWSKGGSPLHF
NA	13	TRBD1	TRBV6-1	TRBJ2-7	TGTGCCAGCAGCTCCGGGACAGGGGTTGAGCAGTACTTC	CASSSGTGVEQYF
NA	15	NA	TRBV28	TRBJ2-7	TGTGCCAGCAGTAGGGAACTTACCGAGGGCTACGAGCAGTACTTC	CASSRELTEGYEQYF